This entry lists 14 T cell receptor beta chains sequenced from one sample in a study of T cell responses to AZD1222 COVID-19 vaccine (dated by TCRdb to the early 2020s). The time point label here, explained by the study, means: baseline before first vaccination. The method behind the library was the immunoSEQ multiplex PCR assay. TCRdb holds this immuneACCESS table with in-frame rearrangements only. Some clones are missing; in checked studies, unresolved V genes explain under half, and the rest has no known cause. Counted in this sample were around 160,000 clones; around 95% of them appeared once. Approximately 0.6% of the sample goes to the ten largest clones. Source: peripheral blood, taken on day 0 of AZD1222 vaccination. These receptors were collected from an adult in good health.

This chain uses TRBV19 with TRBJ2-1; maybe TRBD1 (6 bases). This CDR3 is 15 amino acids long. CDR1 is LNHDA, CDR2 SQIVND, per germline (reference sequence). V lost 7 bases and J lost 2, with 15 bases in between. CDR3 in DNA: TGTGCCAGTACCTTTACGACAGGACCCTACAATGAGCAGTTCTTC. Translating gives CASTFTTGPYNEQFF. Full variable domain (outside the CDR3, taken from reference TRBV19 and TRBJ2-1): DGGITQSPKYLFRKEGQNVTLSCEQNLNHDAMYWYRQDPGQGLRLIYYSQIVNDFQKGDIAEGYSVSREKKESFPLTVTSAQKNPTAFYLCASTFTTGPYNEQFFGPGTRLTVL.

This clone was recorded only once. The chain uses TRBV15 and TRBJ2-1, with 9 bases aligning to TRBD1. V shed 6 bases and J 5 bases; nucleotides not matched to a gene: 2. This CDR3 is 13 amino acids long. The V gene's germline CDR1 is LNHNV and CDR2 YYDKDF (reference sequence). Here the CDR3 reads CATRGQGNNEQFF. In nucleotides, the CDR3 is TGTGCCACCAGGGGACAGGGAAACAATGAGCAGTTCTTC. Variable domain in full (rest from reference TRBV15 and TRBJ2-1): DAMVIQNPRYQVTQFGKPVTLSCSQTLNHNVMYWYQQKSSQAPKLLFHYYDKDFNNEADTPDNFQSRRPNTSFCFLDIRSPGLGDTAMYLCATRGQGNNEQFFGPGTRLTVL.

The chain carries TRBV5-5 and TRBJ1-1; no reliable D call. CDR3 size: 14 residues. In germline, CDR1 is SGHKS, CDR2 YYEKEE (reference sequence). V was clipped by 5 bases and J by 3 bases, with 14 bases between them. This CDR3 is CASSQPFGDTEAFF. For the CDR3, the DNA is TGTGCCAGCAGTCAACCATTTGGGGACACTGAAGCTTTCTTT. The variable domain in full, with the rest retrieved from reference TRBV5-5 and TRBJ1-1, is DAGVTQSPTHLIKTRGQQVTLRCSPISGHKSVSWYQQVLGQGPQFIFQYYEKEERGRGNFPDRFSARQFPNYSSELNVNALLLGDSALYLCASSQPFGDTEAFFGQGTRLTVV.

The CDR3 region is CASSQEPQGGNEKLFF. For the CDR3, the DNA is TGTGCCAGCAGCCAAGAACCACAGGGGGGAAATGAAAAACTGTTTTTT. The chain recombines TRBV4-2 with TRBJ1-4, with 8 positions matching TRBD1. The CDR3 loop spans 16 amino acids. Germline trimming cut 0 bases from V and 5 bases from J; bases unmatched to any gene: 5. Looked up from germline, CDR1 is LGHNA and CDR2 is YNFKEQ.

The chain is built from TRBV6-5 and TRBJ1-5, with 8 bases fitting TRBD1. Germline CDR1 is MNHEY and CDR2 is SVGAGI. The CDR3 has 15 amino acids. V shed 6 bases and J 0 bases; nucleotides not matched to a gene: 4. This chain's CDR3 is CASSFGTGSNQPQHF. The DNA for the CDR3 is TGTGCCAGCAGCTTCGGGACAGGTAGCAATCAGCCCCAGCATTTT.

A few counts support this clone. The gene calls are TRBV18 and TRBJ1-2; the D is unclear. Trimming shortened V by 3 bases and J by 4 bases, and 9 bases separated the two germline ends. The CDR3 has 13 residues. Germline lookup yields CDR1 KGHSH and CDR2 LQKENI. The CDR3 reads CASSPGRSYGYTF. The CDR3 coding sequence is TGTGCCAGCTCACCTGGACGGAGCTATGGCTACACCTTC.

CDR3 DNA sequence: TGTGCCAGCAGTACCCCTAGCAGGAGGGGCACCGGGGAGCTGTTTTTT. It specifies CASSTPSRRGTGELFF. This rearrangement joins TRBV28 to TRBJ2-2; D possibly corresponds to TRBD2 (6 bases). V was pared by 5 bases and J by 4 bases, with 17 bases between. Germline V gives CDR1 MDHEN, CDR2 SYDVKM. This CDR3 contains 16 residues.

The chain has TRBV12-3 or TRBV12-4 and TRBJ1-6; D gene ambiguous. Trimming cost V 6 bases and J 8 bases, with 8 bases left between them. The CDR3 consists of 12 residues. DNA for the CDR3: TGTGCCAGCAGGCGCGGGTATTCACCCCTCCACTTT. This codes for CASRRGYSPLHF.

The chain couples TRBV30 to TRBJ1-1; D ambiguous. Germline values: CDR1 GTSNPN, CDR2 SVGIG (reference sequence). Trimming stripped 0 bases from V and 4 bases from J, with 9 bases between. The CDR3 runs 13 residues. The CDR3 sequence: CAWSVGWGTEAFF. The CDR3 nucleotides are TGTGCCTGGAGTGTTGGGTGGGGCACTGAAGCTTTCTTT.

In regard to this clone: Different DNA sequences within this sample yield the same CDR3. DNA of the CDR3: TGTGCCAGCAGCTTAGCGGGATCCTACAATGAGCAGTTCTTC. Its translation: CASSLAGSYNEQFF. This chain joins TRBV13 and TRBJ2-1; TRBD2 is a possible D gene (5 bases). The CDR3 length is 14 residues. V shed 1 base and J shed 1 base, with 5 bases lying between them. Germline V gives CDR1 PRHDT, CDR2 FYEKMQ (reference sequence).

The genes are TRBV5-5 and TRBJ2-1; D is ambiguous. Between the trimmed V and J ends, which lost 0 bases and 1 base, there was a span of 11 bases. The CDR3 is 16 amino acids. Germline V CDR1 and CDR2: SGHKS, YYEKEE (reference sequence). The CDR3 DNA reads TGTGCCAGCAGCTTGGGGGCTCCTTCTTCCTACAATGAGCAGTTCTTC. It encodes CASSLGAPSSYNEQFF.

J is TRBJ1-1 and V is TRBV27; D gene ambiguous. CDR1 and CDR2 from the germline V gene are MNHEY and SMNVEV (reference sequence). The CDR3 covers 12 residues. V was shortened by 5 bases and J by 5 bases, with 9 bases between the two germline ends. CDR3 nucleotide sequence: TGTGCCAGCAGTCCCAGAGGTACTGAAGCTTTCTTT. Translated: CASSPRGTEAFF.

Here the CDR3 reads CASSLGPGNFNEQYF. CDR3 DNA: TGTGCCAGCAGTCTGGGACCGGGTAATTTCAACGAGCAGTACTTC. V and J are TRBV27 and TRBJ2-7; D tentatively reads TRBD1 or TRBD2 (5 bases each). With 5 bases removed from V and 5 bases from J, the gap between germline ends came to 19 bases. The length of the CDR3 is 15 residues. Germline CDR1 and CDR2: MNHEY and SMNVEV (reference sequence).

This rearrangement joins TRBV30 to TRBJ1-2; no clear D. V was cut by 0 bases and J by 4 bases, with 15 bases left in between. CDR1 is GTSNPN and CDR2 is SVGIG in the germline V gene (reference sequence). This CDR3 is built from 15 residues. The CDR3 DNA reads TGTGCCTGGAGTGTATTACAGCAGGAATTCTATGGCTACACCTTC. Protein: CAWSVLQQEFYGYTF.